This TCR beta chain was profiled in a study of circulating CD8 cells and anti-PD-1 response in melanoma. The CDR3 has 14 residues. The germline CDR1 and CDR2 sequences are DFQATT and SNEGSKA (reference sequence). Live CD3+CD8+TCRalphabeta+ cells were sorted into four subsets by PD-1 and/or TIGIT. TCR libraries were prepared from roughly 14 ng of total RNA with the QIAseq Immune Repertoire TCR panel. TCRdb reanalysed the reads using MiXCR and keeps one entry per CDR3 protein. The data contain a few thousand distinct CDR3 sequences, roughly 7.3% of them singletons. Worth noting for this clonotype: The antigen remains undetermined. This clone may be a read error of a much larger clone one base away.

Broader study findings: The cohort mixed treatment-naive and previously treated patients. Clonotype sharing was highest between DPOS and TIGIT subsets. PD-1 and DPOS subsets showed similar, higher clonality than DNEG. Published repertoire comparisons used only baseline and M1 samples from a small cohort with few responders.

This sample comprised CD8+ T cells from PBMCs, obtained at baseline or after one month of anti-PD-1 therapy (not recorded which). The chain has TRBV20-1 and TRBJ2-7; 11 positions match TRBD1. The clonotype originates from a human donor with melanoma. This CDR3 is CGAAQGQGDYEQYF. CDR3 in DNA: TGCGGTGCGGCTCAGGGACAGGGGGACTACGAGCAGTACTTC.